This TCR beta chain was captured in a study of response to subunit inactivated influenza vaccine. This CDR3 is 19 amino acids long. The V end lost 1 base, the J end lost 2 bases, and 24 bases lay between the germline ends. In germline, CDR1 is LGHNA, CDR2 YSLEER. Using its own MiXCR run on the RT-PCR reads, TCRdb lists one record per CDR3 protein. Among a few hundred thousand distinct CDR3 sequences, 20% to 25% were seen once, and the ten largest hold roughly a tenth. Findings and caveats of the study: There was a suggestion from the authors that each seasonal influenza vaccination recruits few new T cells.

Concerning this clonotype itself: Its target is not known.

The chain joins TRBV4-3 to TRBJ2-7; D perhaps matches TRBD1 (6 bases). This receptor was obtained from a man aged 50 to 69 who received an inactivated influenza vaccine. The source was PBMCs from blood, collected less than 22 months after vaccination. DNA for the CDR3: TGCGCCAGCAGCCAAGGTGGGGCAGGGGTATCAGCGTTGGCCTACGAGCAGTACTTC. It is translated as CASSQGGAGVSALAYEQYF.